The sequence of this TCR beta chain was determined in a study of cytomegalovirus exposure and HLA in healthy donors. Looking at the study overall: Membership in the Caucasian-associated ancestry cluster was found for around 81% of 300 to 400 genotyped donors.

Germline trimming cut 6 bases from V and 2 bases from J; bases unmatched to any gene: 9. The CDR3 length is 16 residues. The germline gives CDR1 MNHNY, CDR2 SVGAGI (reference sequence). PCR involved 60 Vbeta and 13 Jbeta primers. Assay: immunoSEQ multiplex PCR; the TCRdb copy retains only in-frame clones and omits some. The repertoire consists of about 200,000 clones, with 65% to 85% occurring once and the leading ten covering under 2%. The sequenced sample consisted of PBMCs. The origin of this receptor is a man aged 35-49 years in good health and CMV-seropositive. V is TRBV6-6 and J is TRBJ2-5; TRBD2 matches 10 bases. The CDR3 loop is CASSRGLAAKQETQYF. In DNA form, the CDR3 reads TGTGCCAGCAGCCGTGGACTAGCGGCAAAACAAGAGACCCAGTACTTC.